Following are 16 T cell receptor beta chains from one sample sequenced in a study of CXCR3-negative and CXCR3-positive naive CD8 T cells. General study findings and limits: More hydrophobic TRB CDR3s were found in CXCR3-positive naive cells than in CXCR3-negative naive cells.

Their antigens remain unidentified. UMI-labeled TRB cDNA libraries were prepared by 5' RACE. TCRdb re-called the 5' RACE reads and catalogs CDR3 proteins one per entry, DNA excluded. Its table lists about 120,000 distinct CDR3 sequences. Sequencing used naive CXCR3+ CD8+ T cells from blood. The subset is: CD45RO-CCR7+CD27+CD95- naive CD8+ T cells expressing CXCR3 (TNR3+). These receptors all come from a human donor in good health. Some clones in this sample may be carry-over from other donors' samples.

The chain links TRBV4-2 to TRBJ2-2; the D gene TCRdb calls, TRBD2, cannot be checked with no DNA. Germline-derived CDR1 and CDR2 are LGHNA and YNFKEQ. The CDR3 has 16 amino acids. The CDR3 region is CASSQARDSNTGELFF.

V gene TRBV28 combines with J gene TRBJ2-7. Germline CDR1 and CDR2: MDHEN and SYDVKM. The CDR3 consists of 12 residues. The CDR3 spells CASSLAVYEQYF.

The rearrangement uses TRBV7-2 and TRBJ1-4; with no DNA, the TCRdb D assignment of TRBD1 cannot be verified. Germline CDR1 SGHTA, CDR2 FQGNSA. The CDR3 loop spans 15 amino acids. CDR3: CASSSQGGVYEKLFF.

The chain links TRBV13 to TRBJ2-3; TCRdb gives TRBD2 as the D gene, but with no DNA this cannot be confirmed. Germline lookup yields CDR1 PRHDT and CDR2 FYEKMQ (reference sequence). There are 15 residues in the CDR3. The CDR3 protein is CASSFGGPGTDTQYF.

The rearrangement uses TRBV9 and TRBJ2-1; TCRdb's assignment of TRBD1 cannot be checked, as there is no DNA. Germline values: CDR1 SGDLS, CDR2 YYNGEE. There are 14 residues in the CDR3. This CDR3 reads CASGRGIPGNEQFF.

J is TRBJ2-7 and V is TRBV11-2; the D call from TCRdb, TRBD2, cannot be confirmed without DNA. CDR1 and CDR2 from the germline V gene are SGHAT and FQNNGV. The CDR3 loop spans 17 amino acids. CDR3 region: CASSLSGAGVSSYEQYF.

V gene TRBV10-1 combines with J gene TRBJ2-7; TCRdb names TRBD2, which stays unverified in the absence of DNA. Per germline, CDR1 WNHNN and CDR2 SYGVQD (reference sequence). The CDR3 has 16 residues. CDR3 sequence: CASSENMASGSYEQYF.

J is TRBJ2-2 and V is TRBV29-1; TCRdb's D call, TRBD2, is unchecked because there is no DNA. The CDR3 consists of 15 residues. Germline CDR1 is SQVTM and CDR2 is ANQGSEA. CDR3 in amino acids: CSVEGPPPDTGELFF.

CDR3 residues: CASSLAEYYEQYF. This chain links TRBV19 with TRBJ2-7; checking the TCRdb D call of TRBD2 is not possible without DNA. The CDR3 spans 13 residues. CDR1 is LNHDA and CDR2 is SQIVND in the germline V gene (reference sequence).

V and J are TRBV12-3 or TRBV12-4 and TRBJ1-1; TCRdb's assignment of TRBD1 cannot be checked, as there is no DNA. The CDR3 runs to 16 residues. This chain's CDR3 is CASSLFQGVGNTEAFF.

The chain carries TRBV29-1 and TRBJ2-5. The CDR3 loop spans 15 amino acids. CDR1 is SQVTM and CDR2 is ANQGSEA in the germline V gene. The CDR3 reads CSVEAIDRSQETQYF.

The chain has TRBV11-2 and TRBJ2-7. The germline gives CDR1 SGHAT, CDR2 FQNNGV. The CDR3 contains 17 residues. The CDR3 spells CASSFSPSAFVSYEQYF.

This chain connects TRBV7-9 to TRBJ2-1; TCRdb's assignment of TRBD1 cannot be checked, as there is no DNA. Germline CDR1 SEHNR, CDR2 FQNEAQ (reference sequence). This CDR3 region has 15 residues. The CDR3 reads CASSSSGRLYNEQFF.

V is TRBV23-1 and J is TRBJ2-7; TCRdb reports TRBD2, a call that lacks DNA to check it against. TRBV23-1 is marked as an open reading frame, function uncertain. The CDR3 runs to 22 residues. The CDR3 loop reads CASSQSYGIWLAGGLSSYEQYF.

V and J are TRBV13 and TRBJ2-1; with no DNA, the TCRdb D assignment of TRBD2 cannot be verified. CDR1 and CDR2 from the germline V gene are PRHDT and FYEKMQ (reference sequence). The CDR3 loop spans 15 amino acids. The CDR3 sequence is CASSLSLAGNNEQFF.

The chain employs TRBV28 and TRBJ2-7; TCRdb reports TRBD1, a call that lacks DNA to check it against. CDR1 MDHEN and CDR2 SYDVKM come from the germline V gene. CDR3 length: 16 amino acids. The CDR3 protein is CASSPGQGPTAYEQYF.